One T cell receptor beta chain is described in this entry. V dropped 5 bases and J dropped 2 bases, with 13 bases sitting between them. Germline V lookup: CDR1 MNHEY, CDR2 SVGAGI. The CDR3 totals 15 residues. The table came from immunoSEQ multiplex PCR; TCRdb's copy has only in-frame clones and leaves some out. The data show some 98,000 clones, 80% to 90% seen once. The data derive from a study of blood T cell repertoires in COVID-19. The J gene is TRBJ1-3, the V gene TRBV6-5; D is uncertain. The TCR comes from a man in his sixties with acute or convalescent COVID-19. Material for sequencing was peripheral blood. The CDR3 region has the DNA TGTGCCAGCAGTCCTATTTATTCTACTGGAAACACCATATATTTT. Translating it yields CASSPIYSTGNTIYF.